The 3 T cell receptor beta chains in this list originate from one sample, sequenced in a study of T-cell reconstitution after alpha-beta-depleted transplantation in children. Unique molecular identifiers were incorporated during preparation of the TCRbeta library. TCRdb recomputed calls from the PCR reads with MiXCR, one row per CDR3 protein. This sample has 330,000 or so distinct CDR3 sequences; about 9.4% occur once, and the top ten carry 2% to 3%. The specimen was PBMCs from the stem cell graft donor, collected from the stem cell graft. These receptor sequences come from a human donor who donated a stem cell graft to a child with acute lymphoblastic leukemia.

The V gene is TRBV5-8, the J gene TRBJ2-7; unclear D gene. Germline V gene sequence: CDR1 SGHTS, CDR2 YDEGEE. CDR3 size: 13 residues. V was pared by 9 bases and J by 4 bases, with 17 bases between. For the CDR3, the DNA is TGTGCCATGAGCCTTGGGCTCCTTTACGAGCAGTACTTC. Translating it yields CAMSLGLLYEQYF.

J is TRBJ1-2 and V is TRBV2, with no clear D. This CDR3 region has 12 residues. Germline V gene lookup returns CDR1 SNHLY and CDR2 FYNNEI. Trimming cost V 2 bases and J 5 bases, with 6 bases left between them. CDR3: CASSEQRYGYTF. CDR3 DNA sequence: TGTGCCAGCAGTGAACAGAGATATGGCTACACCTTC.

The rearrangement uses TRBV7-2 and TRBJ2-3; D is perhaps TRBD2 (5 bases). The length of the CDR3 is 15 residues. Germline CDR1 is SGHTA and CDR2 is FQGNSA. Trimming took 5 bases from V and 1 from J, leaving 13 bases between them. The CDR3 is CASSPERRGTDTQYF. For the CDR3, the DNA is TGTGCCAGCAGCCCAGAAAGGCGGGGCACAGATACGCAGTATTTT. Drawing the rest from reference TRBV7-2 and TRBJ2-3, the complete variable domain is GAGVSQSPSNKVTEKGKDVELRCDPISGHTALYWYRQSLGQGLEFLIYFQGNSAPDKSGLPSDRFSAERTGGSVSTLTIQRTQQEDSAVYLCASSPERRGTDTQYFGPGTRLTVL.